This T cell receptor beta chain was identified during a study of beta chain features in type 1 diabetes. Study results and caveats: Insertion counts at VDJ junctions were lower in type 1 diabetes patients, who also showed more deletions there. Still unanswered here is whether HLA type influences TCRB rearrangement.

Every bit of the isolated RNA underwent reverse transcription, so sequencing read expressed TCRB transcripts. Data came from immunoSEQ multiplex PCR; TCRdb stores just in-frame clones and leaves some out. The table includes some 900,000 clones, about a sixth detected once. As concerns this clone: Its antigen is unidentified.

V dropped 0 bases and J dropped 4 bases, with 23 bases sitting between them. The CDR3 is 18 residues long. CDR1 and CDR2 from the germline V gene are SGHTS and YDEGEE. This chain connects TRBV5-8 to TRBJ2-7; possible D gene TRBD2, 5 bases. Sequencing was performed on naive CD4+ T cells from blood. This receptor was obtained from a woman aged 18-30 years in good health. This chain's CDR3 is CASSLALAALTGWYEQYF. CDR3 sequence (DNA): TGTGCCAGCAGCTTGGCCCTCGCTGCATTGACGGGGTGGTACGAGCAGTACTTC.